This T cell receptor beta chain was recorded in a study of identical twins. Study observations and caveats: A cross-sectional statistical analysis, not follow-up of the same donors, supported the conclusions. Insertions ran lower in abundant cord blood beta clonotypes, though not in memory repertoires.

Many counts were recorded for this clonotype. Its antigen is currently unknown. The V gene's germline CDR1 is LGHDT and CDR2 YNNKEL (reference sequence). The V and J ends lost 1 base and 0 bases respectively, with 8 bases between them. The CDR3 runs to 15 residues. Template switching added a universal primer binding site, and final cDNA carried unique molecular identifiers. TCRdb re-called the 5' RACE reads through MiXCR, storing one row per CDR3 protein. This table holds about 660,000 distinct CDR3 sequences, around 8.3% found once. This sample was also put to use in a study of yellow fever vaccine responses in identical twins.

The receptor comes from a woman between 18 and 30 years old in good health. Sequencing was carried out using PBMCs. The V gene is TRBV3-1, the J gene TRBJ2-3; D not certain. This CDR3 reads CASSQVRSSTDTQYF. The DNA of the CDR3 is TGTGCCAGCAGCCAAGTCAGGTCTAGCACAGATACGCAGTATTTT.